This paragraph reports one TCR beta chain. This sample is drawn from a study of blood T cell repertoires in COVID-19. Across the study: Researchers got acute and convalescent COVID-19 samples from the United States, Italy and Spain. PBMCs, B-cell-depleted T cells, or T cells provided the cDNA or gDNA that made up the material.

Original handling: The assay estimated nucleated cells by amplifying reference gene primers. Some clones are missing from TCRdb's copy, which holds only in-frame ones; the method was immunoSEQ multiplex PCR. That table is the source of V, J and clone size, and D and trimming were worked out from the DNA. The profile shows around 130,000 clones, 70% to 80% of them singletons. The CDR3 length is 16 residues. CDR1 is MNHEY and CDR2 is SVGAGI in the germline V gene. Trimming stripped 2 bases from V and 4 bases from J, with 14 bases between. The chain couples TRBV6-5 to TRBJ2-2, with D perhaps TRBD2 (6 bases). This clonotype was obtained from a human donor in a cohort sampled during active COVID-19. Input material: peripheral blood. For the CDR3, the DNA is TGTGCCAGCAGTTACGGTGGGGGGAGCCCCACCGGGGAGCTGTTTTTT. Residues: CASSYGGGSPTGELFF.